These 19 T cell receptor beta chains originate from one sample sequenced in a study of blood T cell repertoires in COVID-19 (dated by TCRdb to 2019 to 2021). Library prep was done by the immunoSEQ multiplex PCR assay. This immuneACCESS table, as held by TCRdb, lists in-frame sequences with V and J called but not all clones. Of the missing ones, under half trace to an unresolved V gene in checked studies; the others have no known cause. Counted in this sample were 88,000 or so clones; less than 90% of them appeared once. The top ten clones comprise about 7% of the sample. The material sequenced was peripheral blood. These receptors originate from a man aged 60 to 75 with acute or convalescent COVID-19.

This sequence joins TRBV7-3 and TRBJ1-5, with 9 bases identical to TRBD1. The ends lost 3 bases at V and 0 bases at J; junction bases unmatched: 15. The CDR3 spans 20 residues. Germline assignment: CDR1 SGHTA and CDR2 FQGTGA. The CDR3 here is CASSFTGTGFLMVSNQPQHF. The CDR3 coding sequence is TGTGCCAGCAGCTTCACCGGGACAGGGTTCCTTATGGTTAGCAATCAGCCCCAGCATTTT.

The V gene is TRBV19, the J gene TRBJ2-6, with D uncertain. The CDR3 consists of 15 residues. The germline gives CDR1 LNHDA, CDR2 SQIVND (reference sequence). With 1 base removed from V and 0 bases from J, the gap between germline ends came to 4 bases. The CDR3 nucleotides are TGTGCCAGTAGTATAGCGGGCTCTGGGGCCAACGTCCTGACTTTC. Its protein is CASSIAGSGANVLTF. Variable domain in full (rest from reference TRBV19 and TRBJ2-6): DGGITQSPKYLFRKEGQNVTLSCEQNLNHDAMYWYRQDPGQGLRLIYYSQIVNDFQKGDIAEGYSVSREKKESFPLTVTSAQKNPTAFYLCASSIAGSGANVLTFGAGSRLTVL.

The V call is TRBV12-3 or TRBV12-4, the J call TRBJ1-2, with 8 bases identical to TRBD1. The V gene end was trimmed by 3 bases and the J gene end by 3 bases; junction bases not matched to a gene: 0. This CDR3 comprises 13 residues. The CDR3 region is CASSLGQDYGYTF. Written as DNA, the CDR3 is TGTGCCAGCAGTTTGGGACAGGACTATGGCTACACCTTC.

The chain is built from TRBV12-3 or TRBV12-4 and TRBJ2-5; no definite D call. Trimming took 0 bases from V and 3 from J, leaving 5 bases between them. The CDR3 has 13 residues. The DNA for the CDR3 is TGTGCCAGCAGTTTAGCGCTAAAAGAGACCCAGTACTTC. It yields the protein CASSLALKETQYF.

The chain recombines TRBV5-4 with TRBJ1-4; D not resolved. V lost 4 bases and J 7 bases, leaving 14 bases between the germline ends. Germline values: CDR1 SGHNT, CDR2 YYREEE (reference sequence). The CDR3 runs to 14 residues. The CDR3 nucleotides are TGTGCCAGCAGCCCAGATGTGGGGAGTGAAAAACTGTTTTTT. It yields the protein CASSPDVGSEKLFF.

V gene TRBV11-2 combines with J gene TRBJ1-1; weak D call: TRBD1 (5 bases). This CDR3 has 12 amino acids. V shed 6 bases and J shed 10 bases, with 15 bases lying between them. Germline V lookup: CDR1 SGHAT, CDR2 FQNNGV. CDR3 region: CASRLPGGVAFF. For the CDR3, the DNA is TGTGCCAGCAGGCTCCCGGGAGGGGTAGCTTTCTTT.

The chain recombines TRBV7-8 with TRBJ1-6; 9 bases fit TRBD1. Unmatched junction bases numbered 4, after V lost 2 bases and J lost 5 bases. The CDR3 extends over 16 amino acids. CDR1 and CDR2 (germline): SGHVS, FQNEAQ. Here the CDR3 DNA reads TGTGCCAGCAGCTTATTACAGGGGGCTAATAATTCACCCCTCCACTTT. It is translated as CASSLLQGANNSPLHF.

The V gene is TRBV14, the J gene TRBJ1-2; D ambiguous. The germline V gene encodes CDR1 SGHDN and CDR2 FVKESK. This CDR3 has 14 amino acids. The V gene lost 6 bases and the J gene lost 8 bases, with 19 bases spanning the gap. For the CDR3, the DNA is TGTGCCAGCAGAGCGGCAGGCGGCGGGTTAGGCTACACCTTC. This codes for CASRAAGGGLGYTF. The full variable domain, completed using reference TRBV14 and TRBJ1-2, is EAGVTQFPSHSVIEKGQTVTLRCDPISGHDNLYWYRRVMGKEIKFLLHFVKESKQDESGMPNNRFLAERTGGTYSTLKVQPAELEDSGVYFCASRAAGGGLGYTFGSGTRLTVV.

This clone appeared a single time. The chain joins TRBV19 to TRBJ1-4; a possible D gene is TRBD1 (6 bases). Between the trimmed V and J ends, which lost 5 bases and 6 bases, there was a span of 16 bases. CDR1 LNHDA and CDR2 SQIVND come from the germline V gene (reference sequence). This CDR3 region has 15 residues. CDR3: CASSEQGLSDEKLFF. The CDR3 nucleotides read TGTGCCAGTAGTGAACAGGGTTTGTCGGATGAAAAACTGTTTTTT.

A remark on this clone: The sample holds other DNA sequences that translate to the same CDR3. The J gene is TRBJ2-5, the V gene TRBV27; D not resolved. The germline CDR1 and CDR2 sequences are MNHEY and SMNVEV (reference sequence). V lost 3 bases, J lost 0 bases, and 5 bases lay in between. The CDR3 has 13 amino acids. The CDR3 sequence is CASSFLYQETQYF. CDR3 DNA: TGTGCCAGCAGTTTCCTGTACCAAGAGACCCAGTACTTC.

This rearrangement joins TRBV5-1 to TRBJ2-1; possible D gene TRBD2, 6 bases. Germline V gene sequence: CDR1 SGHRS, CDR2 YFSETQ. This CDR3 is built from 17 residues. Trimming pared 0 bases from V and 2 bases from J, leaving 15 bases between. The CDR3 reads CASSLEGGGKPYNEQFF. DNA for the CDR3: TGCGCCAGCAGCTTGGAGGGAGGAGGGAAACCCTACAATGAGCAGTTCTTC.

Here the CDR3 reads CASSSPPGAKNIQYF. The CDR3 DNA sequence: TGTGCCAGCAGCTCCCCGCCGGGAGCCAAAAACATTCAGTACTTC. The J gene is TRBJ2-4, the V gene TRBV7-8; D is uncertain. V gave up 4 bases and J gave up 0 bases, with 10 bases separating them. CDR3 length equals 15 residues. Per germline, CDR1 SGHVS and CDR2 FQNEAQ.

The genes are TRBV12-5 and TRBJ1-1, with D hard to call. V was cut by 3 bases and J by 0 bases, with 14 bases left in between. Germline CDR1 LGHNT, CDR2 FRNRAP. This CDR3 has 16 amino acids. In nucleotides, the CDR3 is TGTGCTAGTGGTTTAGGCAGGCCCTCCATGAACACTGAAGCTTTCTTT. Translated: CASGLGRPSMNTEAFF.

This chain joins TRBV7-2 and TRBJ2-3; D is possibly TRBD1 (6 bases). Trimming shortened V by 1 base and J by 5 bases, and 10 bases separated the two germline ends. The CDR3 length is 14 residues. Germline V gene sequence: CDR1 SGHTA, CDR2 FQGNSA. The CDR3 DNA sequence: TGTGCCAGCAGCTTAGTTGGGGGCGTAGATACGCAGTATTTT. Its protein product is CASSLVGGVDTQYF.

The V and J genes are TRBV4-3 and TRBJ1-6, with 7 bases lining up with TRBD1. V dropped 3 bases and J dropped 1; count of bases not matched to a gene: 3. Germline CDR1 and CDR2: LGHNA and YSLEER. CDR3 length: 16 residues. The DNA of the CDR3 is TGCGCCAGCAGCCAGGGGACAGTTTCCTATAATTCACCCCTCCACTTT. Its protein product is CASSQGTVSYNSPLHF.

The CDR3 loop is CASSQAGQGGGELFF. CDR3 bases: TGCGCCAGCAGCCAAGCTGGACAGGGAGGCGGGGAGCTGTTTTTT. The chain couples TRBV4-1 to TRBJ2-2; 8 bases map to TRBD1. The length of the CDR3 is 15 residues. CDR1 and CDR2 (germline): MGHRA, YSYEKL. The V segment lost 1 base and the J segment 7 bases; nucleotides outside the gene matches: 5.

The V gene is TRBV6-1, the J gene TRBJ2-5, with D possibly being TRBD2 (6 bases). CDR3 length: 16 amino acids. V lost 3 bases, J lost 4 bases, and 18 bases lay in between. Germline V gene data show CDR1 as MNHNS and CDR2 as SASEGT. The CDR3 DNA is TGTGCCAGCAGTGAGCCAGGCCGACCGGGACTAGAGACCCAGTACTTC. Translating it yields CASSEPGRPGLETQYF.

CDR3: CASSMMVGVGFGDTQYF. The CDR3 DNA is TGTGCCAGTAGTATGATGGTTGGAGTTGGGTTCGGAGATACGCAGTATTTT. This sequence joins TRBV19 and TRBJ2-3; D is unresolved. CDR3 size: 17 residues. V gave up 3 bases and J gave up 5 bases, with 21 bases separating them. Per germline, CDR1 LNHDA and CDR2 SQIVND (reference sequence).

A few counts support this clone. This rearrangement joins TRBV5-1 to TRBJ1-6; 7 nucleotides match TRBD1. Germline CDR1 and CDR2: SGHRS and YFSETQ. This CDR3 region has 14 residues. With 2 bases clipped from V and 7 bases from J, the junction kept 3 bases outside the gene matches. Written as DNA, the CDR3 is TGCGCCAGCAGCTTTGGACAGGTGAATTCACCCCTCCACTTT. This gives the protein CASSFGQVNSPLHF.